Listed here are 20 T cell receptor beta chains from one sample, sequenced in a study of breast tumors, draining lymph nodes, adjacent tissues. MiXCR, applied by TCRdb to the multiplex PCR reads, yields one record per CDR3 protein. The top ten hold roughly 11% of the sample, which has around 19,000 distinct CDR3 sequences, roughly 32% seen once. The sample comprised breast tumor tissue. The receptors were gathered from a female donor with breast cancer. Some clones in this sample may be carry-over from other donors' samples.

This clonotype was recorded at least ten times. The V call is TRBV7-3, the J call TRBJ2-2, with TRBD2 matching 12 bases. Germline CDR1 SGHTA, CDR2 FQGTGA. The CDR3 sequence is 15 residues long. The junction had 3 bases not matched to a gene; V was cut back by 5 bases and J by 5 bases. CDR3: CASSLAGGSTGELFF. Written as DNA, the CDR3 is TGTGCCAGCAGCCTAGCGGGAGGGTCAACCGGGGAGCTGTTTTTT.

This clonotype was seen ten or more times. This rearrangement joins TRBV12-3 or TRBV12-4 to TRBJ2-1; D may be TRBD2 (6 bases). The V end lost 4 bases, the J end lost 7 bases, and 11 bases lay between the germline ends. The CDR3 length is 13 residues. CDR3 sequence reads: CASSWGDPNEQFF. CDR3 nucleotides: TGTGCCAGCAGTTGGGGGGACCCGAATGAGCAGTTCTTC.

This clonotype was seen ten or more times. The chain has TRBV5-1 and TRBJ2-7; a weak D match, TRBD1 (7 bases). The V and J ends lost 3 bases and 2 bases respectively, with 27 bases between them. From germline, CDR1 is SGHRS and CDR2 YFSETQ. The CDR3 is made up of 19 amino acids. In nucleotides, the CDR3 is TGCGCCAGCAGCTCCGAGCTTCCATCTAAACAGGGGACTCCCTACGAGCAGTACTTC. It is translated as CASSSELPSKQGTPYEQYF.

The CDR3 DNA is TGTGCCAGCAGCCCTGGGGCCGTAGCCTTTCAAATCTCTGGAAACACCATATATTTT. Its protein product is CASSPGAVAFQISGNTIYF. The chain carries TRBV7-8 and TRBJ1-3, with D maybe TRBD1 (5 bases). Trimming shortened V by 5 bases and J by 0 bases, and 23 bases separated the two germline ends. CDR1 and CDR2 (germline): SGHVS, FQNEAQ. There are 19 residues in the CDR3.

This clonotype was counted ten times or more. The chain recombines TRBV7-2 with TRBJ1-6; D is unresolved. V was trimmed by 1 base and J by 9 bases, leaving 7 bases between them. Germline assignment: CDR1 SGHTA and CDR2 FQGNSA. The CDR3 contains 13 residues. Written as DNA, the CDR3 is TGTGCCAGCAGCTTAGAGCAGATTTCACCCCTCCACTTT. Its protein is CASSLEQISPLHF.

This rearrangement joins TRBV5-8 to TRBJ2-7, with D perhaps assigned TRBD1 or TRBD2 (5 bases each). The CDR3 loop spans 12 amino acids. CDR1 SGHTS and CDR2 YDEGEE come from the germline V gene. The ends were cut back, 4 bases at V and 6 bases at J, with 11 bases in the middle. The CDR3 region is CASSPGTLEQYF. The DNA of the CDR3 is TGTGCCAGCAGCCCGGGGACCCTCGAGCAGTACTTC. The full variable domain, completed using reference TRBV5-8 and TRBJ2-7, is EAGVTQSPTHLIKTRGQQATLRCSPISGHTSVYWYQQALGLGLQFLLWYDEGEERNRGNFPPRFSGRQFPNYSSELNVNALELEDSALYLCASSPGTLEQYFGPGTRLTVT.

This clonotype was seen a handful of times. A read error may explain this, as a much larger clone is one base away. The rearrangement links TRBV12-3 or TRBV12-4 to TRBJ2-3; D remains ambiguous. This CDR3 comprises 15 residues. Trimming took off 5 bases at V and 0 bases at J, with 12 bases between the two ends. The CDR3 here is CASSPQQSSTDTQYF. As DNA, the CDR3 is TGTGCCAGCAGTCCACAGCAATCTAGCACAGATACGCAGTATTTT.

The genes are TRBV6-1 and TRBJ1-5, with D unclear. TRBJ2-3 matches the DNA end more closely, so the J call is doubtful. This CDR3 contains 15 residues. Germline CDR1 MNHNS, CDR2 SASEGT. For the CDR3, the DNA is TGTGCCAGCAGTGAATTAGGACCGAGCAATCAGCCCCAGTATTTT. Residues: CASSELGPSNQPQYF.

This sequence joins TRBV28 and TRBJ2-7; the D is unclear. The CDR3 is made up of 11 amino acids. Germline-derived CDR1 and CDR2 are MDHEN and SYDVKM. With 7 bases removed from V and 3 bases from J, the gap between germline ends came to 7 bases. This CDR3 is CASTRGYEQYF. In nucleotides, the CDR3 is TGTGCCAGCACCCGAGGCTACGAGCAGTACTTC.

This sequence joins TRBV7-2 and TRBJ1-2, with D perhaps matching TRBD1 (6 bases). V shed 5 bases and J shed 4 bases, with 20 bases lying between them. The CDR3 is 16 residues long. CDR1 is SGHTA, CDR2 FQGNSA, per germline. CDR3 bases: TGTGCCAGCAGCCTAAGAGGGCGGGGGCTCGGCTATGGCTACACCTTC. Its protein is CASSLRGRGLGYGYTF.

This clonotype appeared many times. The genes are TRBV6-5 and TRBJ2-3; 10 bases are shared with TRBD1. Germline lookup yields CDR1 MNHEY and CDR2 SVGAGI. There are 15 residues in the CDR3. J gave up 2 bases and V 2 bases, and 1 base lay outside the gene matches. CDR3 nucleotide sequence: TGTGCCAGCAGTTACGGGACAGGGGACACAGATACGCAGTATTTT. Translated, it gives CASSYGTGDTDTQYF.

For this clonotype: Given the absence of the conserved phenylalanine or tryptophan at the CDR3 end, a read error is likely. The genes are TRBV6-2 or TRBV6-3 and TRBJ2-7, with 7 bases fitting TRBD2. With V trimmed by 2 bases and J by 6 bases, 13 bases remained unmatched. The V gene's germline CDR1 is MNHEY and CDR2 SVGEGT. CDR3 length equals 16 residues. CDR3 coding DNA: TGTGCCAGCAGTTACCCCGCAGGCGGGAGCCCCTGCGAGCAGTACCTC. The encoded protein is CASSYPAGGSPCEQYL.

This clonotype appeared a few times. The junction departs from the called germline gene at one end, perhaps through a read error. In DNA, the CDR3 is TGTGCCTGGAGTCTCCCGCGGGGGCCCCGACGCTTC. This codes for CAWSLPRGPRRF. The chain is built from TRBV30 and TRBJ2-4, with D perhaps TRBD2 (7 bases). CDR1 is GTSNPN and CDR2 is SVGIG in the germline V gene (reference sequence). The CDR3 is 12 residues long.

Notes on this clonotype: The junction differs from germline at one of its ends, possibly a read error. The chain joins TRBV30 to TRBJ1-6; TRBD1 might be the D (6 bases). Germline CDR1 and CDR2: GTSNPN and SVGIG (reference sequence). The CDR3 has 16 residues. The CDR3 sequence: CAWRLRGGSYNSPLHF. For the CDR3, the DNA is TGCGCCTGGAGGTTACGAGGGGGCTCCTATAATTCACCCCTCCACTTT.

This clonotype came up many times. The chain carries TRBV12-3 or TRBV12-4 and TRBJ2-5; D unresolved. Trimming removed 2 bases from V and 4 bases from J, with 11 bases in between. This CDR3 is built from 14 residues. CDR3 coding DNA: TGTGCCAGCAGTTTAATCACATTTTCAGAGACCCAGTACTTC. Its protein is CASSLITFSETQYF.

The chain has TRBV10-2 and TRBJ2-4; D tentatively reads TRBD1 or TRBD2 (5 bases each). Germline V CDR1 and CDR2: WSHSY, SAAADI. This CDR3 spans 14 amino acids. V was clipped by 1 base and J by 9 bases, with 13 bases between them. The CDR3 loop reads CASSEWDLLGIQYF. Here the CDR3 DNA reads TGCGCCAGCAGTGAGTGGGACCTTCTCGGCATTCAGTACTTC.

The chain combines TRBV7-9 with TRBJ2-3, with no clear D. Germline V gene sequence: CDR1 SEHNR, CDR2 FQNEAQ (reference sequence). Trimming took 1 base from V and 2 from J, leaving 10 bases between them. The CDR3 is 15 amino acids. The CDR3, as DNA: TGTGCCAGCAGCTTAGGAGTGGGTCCCACAGATACGCAGTATTTT. Its protein product is CASSLGVGPTDTQYF.

This clonotype appeared many times. V usage is TRBV4-3 and J usage is TRBJ1-2, with TRBD1 identical over 11 bases. With 4 bases clipped from V and 6 bases from J, the junction kept 10 bases outside the gene matches. Germline V CDR1 and CDR2: LGHNA, YSLEER. The CDR3 is 16 amino acids. The CDR3 region has the DNA TGCGCCAGCAGCCCCCAAGGGGACAGGGGGATTCATGGCTACACCTTC. Its translation is CASSPQGDRGIHGYTF.

The count of this clonotype is one. A much larger clone lies a single base off, so this may be a read error. CDR3 amino acids: CASGQALEGGYTF. CDR3 bases: TGTGCCAGCGGCCAAGCATTGGAGGGCGGCTACACCTTC. The chain employs TRBV4-2 and TRBJ1-2; no firm D call. CDR1 and CDR2 from the germline V gene are LGHNA and YNFKEQ. CDR3 length: 13 residues.

This clonotype appeared many times. The V gene is TRBV15, the J gene TRBJ1-2; D is undetermined. Looked up from germline, CDR1 is LNHNV and CDR2 is YYDKDF (reference sequence). The CDR3 totals 14 residues. V dropped 5 bases and J dropped 5 bases, with 15 bases sitting between them. CDR3 protein: CATSVGTSRYGYTF. CDR3 nucleotide sequence: TGTGCCACCAGCGTGGGTACCAGCAGATATGGCTACACCTTC.